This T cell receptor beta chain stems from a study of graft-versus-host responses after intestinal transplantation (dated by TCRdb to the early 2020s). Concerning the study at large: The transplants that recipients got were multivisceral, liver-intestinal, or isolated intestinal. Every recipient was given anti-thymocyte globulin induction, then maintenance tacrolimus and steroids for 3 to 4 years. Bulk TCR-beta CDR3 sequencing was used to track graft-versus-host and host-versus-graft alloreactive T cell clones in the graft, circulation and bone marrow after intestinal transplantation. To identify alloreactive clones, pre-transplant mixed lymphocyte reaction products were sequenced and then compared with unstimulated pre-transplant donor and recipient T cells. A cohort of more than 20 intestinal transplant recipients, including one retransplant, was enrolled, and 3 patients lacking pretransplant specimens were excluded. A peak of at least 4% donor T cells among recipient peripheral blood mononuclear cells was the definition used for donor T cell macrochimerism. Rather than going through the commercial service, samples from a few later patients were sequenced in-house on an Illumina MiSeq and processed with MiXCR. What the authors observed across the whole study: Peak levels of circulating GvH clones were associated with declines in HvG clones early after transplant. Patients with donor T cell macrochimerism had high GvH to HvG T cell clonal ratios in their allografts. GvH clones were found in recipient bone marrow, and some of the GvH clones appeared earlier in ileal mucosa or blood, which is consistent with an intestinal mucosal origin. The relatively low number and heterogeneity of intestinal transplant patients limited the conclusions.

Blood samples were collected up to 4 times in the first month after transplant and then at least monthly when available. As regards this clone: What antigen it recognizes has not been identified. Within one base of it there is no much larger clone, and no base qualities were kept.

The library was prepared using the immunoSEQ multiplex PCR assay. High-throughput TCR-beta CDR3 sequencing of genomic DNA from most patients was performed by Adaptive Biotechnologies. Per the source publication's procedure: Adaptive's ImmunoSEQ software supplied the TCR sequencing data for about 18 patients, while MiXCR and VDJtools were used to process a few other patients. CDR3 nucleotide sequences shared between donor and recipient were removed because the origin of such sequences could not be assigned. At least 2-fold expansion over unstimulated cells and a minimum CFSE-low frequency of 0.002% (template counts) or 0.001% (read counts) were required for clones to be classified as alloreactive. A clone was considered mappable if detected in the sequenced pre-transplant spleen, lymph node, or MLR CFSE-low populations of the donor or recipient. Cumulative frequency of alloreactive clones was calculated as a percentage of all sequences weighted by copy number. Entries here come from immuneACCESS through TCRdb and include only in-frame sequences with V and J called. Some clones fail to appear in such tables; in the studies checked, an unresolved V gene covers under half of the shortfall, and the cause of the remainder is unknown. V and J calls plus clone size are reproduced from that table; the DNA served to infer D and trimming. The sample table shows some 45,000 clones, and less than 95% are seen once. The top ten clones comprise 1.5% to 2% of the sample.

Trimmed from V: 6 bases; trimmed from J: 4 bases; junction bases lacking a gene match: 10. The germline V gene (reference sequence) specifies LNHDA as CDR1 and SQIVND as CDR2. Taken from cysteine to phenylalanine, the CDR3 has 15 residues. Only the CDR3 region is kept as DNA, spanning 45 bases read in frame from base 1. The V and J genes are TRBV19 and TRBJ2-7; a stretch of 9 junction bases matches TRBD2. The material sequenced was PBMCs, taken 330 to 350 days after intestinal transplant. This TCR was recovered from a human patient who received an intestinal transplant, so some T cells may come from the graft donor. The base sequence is TGTGCCAGTAGACATCTAGCGGGGTCTATTTACGAGCAGTACTTC. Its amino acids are CASRHLAGSIYEQYF.